Sequencing of this TCR beta chain was carried out in a study of regulatory T cells in long-lasting Graves disease. The study's findings and limits: TRBV28, TRBJ1-2 and TRBJ2-5 were favored in persistent disease. Only peripheral blood was studied, not thyroid tissue.

Time point meaning: newly diagnosed GD, antithyroid drugs for less than 3 months. With RNA extracted from PBMCs as input, the TCR library was made. Graves' disease diagnosis followed American Thyroid Association guidelines. This clonotype was observed at least ten times. Its antigen remains unknown. At one boundary the junction diverges from the germline segment, which might be a read error. CDR3 regions were amplified by Arm-PCR using iRepertoire HTBI primers to build TCR beta libraries. TCRdb reprocessed the multiplex PCR reads via MiXCR and lists one record per CDR3 protein. The sample carries about 530,000 distinct CDR3 sequences, approximately 16% recorded once. This CDR3 is built from 15 residues. Germline CDR1 is KGHSH and CDR2 is LQKENI. The data also belong to a second study, concerning T cells in Graves' hyperthyroidism and ophthalmopathy. From that paper: In the blood, most expanded thyroid clonotypes above 0.001 appeared as well.

The chain recombines TRBV18 with TRBJ1-1, with TRBD1 as a possible D gene (6 bases). The receptor was derived from a woman aged 40 to 65 with Graves disease. The sample here was peripheral blood mononuclear cells (PBMCs), taken at new diagnosis, from a patient treated with antithyroid drugs. The CDR3 protein is CAGSPGQGQGTEAFF. The CDR3, as DNA: TGTGCCGGCTCACCCGGGCAGGGGCAGGGCACTGAAGCTTTCTTT.